Below, 14 T cell receptor beta chains from the same sample are listed, as sequenced in a study of shared clonotypes between healthy human individuals. TCRdb keeps only in-frame clones here, not all; method: immunoSEQ multiplex PCR. The sample lists fewer than 850,000 clones; about 78% were seen once. The specimen was memory CD4+ T cells sorted from blood. Stated subset: CD45RA-negative fraction. Source of these receptors: a woman younger than 45 in good health.

The genes are TRBV5-1 and TRBJ2-5, with D unresolved. Germline V CDR1 and CDR2: SGHRS, YFSETQ. The CDR3 is made up of 13 amino acids. The V gene lost 1 base and the J gene lost 3 bases, with 7 bases spanning the gap. The chain's CDR3 is CASSLSTEETQYF. In nucleotides, the CDR3 is TGCGCCAGCAGCTTGTCAACAGAAGAGACCCAGTACTTC.

This clone showed up just once. This chain links TRBV27 with TRBJ2-2; 8 nucleotides line up with TRBD2. Germline V gives CDR1 MNHEY, CDR2 SMNVEV (reference sequence). The trim removed 7 bases at V and 0 bases at J, leaving 22 bases unmatched. The CDR3 runs 21 residues. For the CDR3, the DNA is TGTGCCAGCATCGGCTCGGCGACTAGCGACACTCCGCCCGCGAACACCGGGGAGCTGTTTTTT. Protein product: CASIGSATSDTPPANTGELFF.

The chain carries TRBV6-5 and TRBJ2-7; D gene unclear. There are 11 residues in the CDR3. The V end was cut by 6 bases, the J end by 3 bases, with 6 bases between. In germline, CDR1 is MNHEY, CDR2 SVGAGI. The chain's CDR3 is CASRRNYEQYF. The CDR3 DNA follows: TGTGCCAGCAGGCGGAACTACGAGCAGTACTTC.

The chain links TRBV5-1 to TRBJ1-1; no definite D call. The CDR3 has 13 residues. The germline gives CDR1 SGHRS, CDR2 YFSETQ. V was cut by 4 bases and J by 5 bases, with 12 bases left in between. As DNA, the CDR3 is TGCGCCAGCAGCGTGACCTGGGAAACTGAAGCTTTCTTT. Its translation is CASSVTWETEAFF.

In the case of this clone: Other DNA sequences in the same sample also yield this CDR3. CDR3 in DNA: TGCAGTGCTCCGGGGTCCGGGGAGCTGTTTTTT. It encodes CSAPGSGELFF. V usage is TRBV20-1 and J usage is TRBJ2-2, with D maybe TRBD2 (5 bases). The ends were cut back, 5 bases at V and 6 bases at J, with 7 bases in the middle. The CDR3 is 11 residues long. The germline V gene has CDR1 DFQATT and CDR2 SNEGSKA (reference sequence).

J is TRBJ1-2 and V is TRBV11-3; 8 nucleotides agree with TRBD1. Germline assignment: CDR1 SGHNT and CDR2 YENEEA. V dropped 1 base and J dropped 3; count of bases not matched to a gene: 4. This CDR3 has 15 residues. The CDR3 nucleotides read TGTGCCAGCAGCTTAGCCCAGGGGGCGGACTATGGCTACACCTTC. It specifies CASSLAQGADYGYTF.

V is TRBV5-1 and J is TRBJ2-7; 13 bases line up with TRBD2. Trimming cost V 1 base and J 5 bases; bases outside gene matches: 12. This CDR3 spans 18 amino acids. Germline V gene lookup returns CDR1 SGHRS and CDR2 YFSETQ. The CDR3: CASSLTTSGRARADEQYF. In DNA, the CDR3 is TGCGCCAGCAGCTTGACTACTAGCGGGAGGGCCAGAGCGGACGAGCAGTACTTC. Complete variable domain (other parts from reference TRBV5-1 and TRBJ2-7): KAGVTQTPRYLIKTRGQQVTLSCSPISGHRSVSWYQQTPGQGLQFLFEYFSETQRNKGNFPGRFSGRQFSNSRSEMNVSTLELGDSALYLCASSLTTSGRARADEQYFGPGTRLTVT.

This clone has just a few counts. The V gene is TRBV16, the J gene TRBJ2-1; D is ambiguous. Germline lookup yields CDR1 KGHSY and CDR2 FQNENV. This CDR3 has 11 amino acids. V was trimmed by 4 bases and J by 7 bases, leaving 5 bases between them. The CDR3 spells CASSLGNEQFF. CDR3 DNA: TGTGCCAGCAGCCTGGGGAATGAGCAGTTCTTC.

Comment on this clone: It may be a read error: a sequence one base away is much more abundant. This sequence joins TRBV10-3 and TRBJ2-2; 11 positions match TRBD2. The CDR3 is 15 residues long. Germline CDR1 is ENHRY and CDR2 is SYGVKD. The junction had 0 bases not matched to a gene; V was cut back by 3 bases and J by 3 bases. CDR3 residues: CAISELAGDTGELFF. The CDR3 DNA sequence: TGTGCCATCAGTGAACTAGCGGGAGACACCGGGGAGCTGTTTTTT.

The chain combines TRBV27 with TRBJ2-5; D gene unclear. Germline CDR1 reads MNHEY; CDR2 reads SMNVEV (reference sequence). Trimming pared 4 bases from V and 8 bases from J, leaving 14 bases between. This CDR3 region has 13 residues. The CDR3 DNA reads as TGTGCCAGCAGTTACCAGCGTAAGAAAACCCAGTACTTC. This codes for CASSYQRKKTQYF.

This clone was seen only a few times. The rearrangement links TRBV11-2 to TRBJ2-5, with D perhaps TRBD2 (6 bases). From germline, CDR1 is SGHAT and CDR2 FQNNGV. The CDR3 length is 14 residues. The V end lost 5 bases, the J end lost 5 bases, and 15 bases lay between the germline ends. CDR3 in amino acids: CASSPRLGAETQYF. CDR3 DNA sequence: TGTGCCAGCAGCCCAAGACTAGGAGCGGAGACCCAGTACTTC.

Worth noting for this clone: In the same sample, other DNA sequences code for this CDR3. The genes are TRBV5-1 and TRBJ2-3, with D possibly matching TRBD1 (6 bases). The CDR3 is 16 amino acids. CDR1 is SGHRS, CDR2 YFSETQ, per germline. V was pared by 0 bases and J by 0 bases, with 11 bases between. In DNA form, the CDR3 reads TGCGCCAGCAGCTTGGTGCAGGGGCCCAGCACAGATACGCAGTATTTT. The encoded protein is CASSLVQGPSTDTQYF.

This clone appeared a few times. The V gene is TRBV6-1, the J gene TRBJ2-1; TRBD2 matches 11 bases. Trimming took 6 bases from V and 4 from J; bases not matched to a gene: 5. This CDR3 has 15 residues. Germline V gene sequence: CDR1 MNHNS, CDR2 SASEGT. The CDR3 DNA sequence: TGTGCCAGCAGCCGGACTAGCGGGTTGTACAATGAGCAGTTCTTC. The encoded protein is CASSRTSGLYNEQFF.

The CDR3 sequence is CASSTTEGAPGNTIYF. For the CDR3, the DNA is TGTGCCAGCAGCACCACCGAGGGGGCCCCTGGAAACACCATATATTTT. The chain is built from TRBV7-8 and TRBJ1-3; 7 positions agree with TRBD1. Losses at the gene ends were 5 bases for V and 2 bases for J; bases not matched to a gene: 9. The germline CDR1 and CDR2 sequences are SGHVS and FQNEAQ. This CDR3 has 16 residues.